This T cell receptor beta chain was profiled in a study of cytomegalovirus exposure and HLA in healthy donors. Regarding the study as a whole: Sequence variants that were highly shared formed a cluster that was likely a sequencing artifact. Association of approximately 16,000 TCR beta sequences with HLA alleles was found at 0.05 false discovery rate in a later analysis. Rarity marked most TCR sequences, yet some public TCRs occurred in many donors.

This PCR relied on a set of 60 Vbeta primers and 13 Jbeta primers. Data came from immunoSEQ multiplex PCR; TCRdb stores just in-frame clones and leaves some out. The sample contains roughly 150,000 clones, 64% of which appear only once. Germline CDR1 and CDR2: SEHNR and FQNEAQ (reference sequence). With 4 bases removed from V and 10 bases from J, the gap between germline ends came to 13 bases. This CDR3 is 13 amino acids long. A note on this clone: The antigen remains unidentified.

This sequence was found in a woman between 25 and 40 years old in good health and CMV-seropositive. The chain carries TRBV7-9 and TRBJ1-4; D gene ambiguous. The sample was PBMCs. The CDR3 region has the DNA TGTGCCAGCAGCTCCCTCGGGGAGGCAAAACTGTTTTTT. It translates to CASSSLGEAKLFF.